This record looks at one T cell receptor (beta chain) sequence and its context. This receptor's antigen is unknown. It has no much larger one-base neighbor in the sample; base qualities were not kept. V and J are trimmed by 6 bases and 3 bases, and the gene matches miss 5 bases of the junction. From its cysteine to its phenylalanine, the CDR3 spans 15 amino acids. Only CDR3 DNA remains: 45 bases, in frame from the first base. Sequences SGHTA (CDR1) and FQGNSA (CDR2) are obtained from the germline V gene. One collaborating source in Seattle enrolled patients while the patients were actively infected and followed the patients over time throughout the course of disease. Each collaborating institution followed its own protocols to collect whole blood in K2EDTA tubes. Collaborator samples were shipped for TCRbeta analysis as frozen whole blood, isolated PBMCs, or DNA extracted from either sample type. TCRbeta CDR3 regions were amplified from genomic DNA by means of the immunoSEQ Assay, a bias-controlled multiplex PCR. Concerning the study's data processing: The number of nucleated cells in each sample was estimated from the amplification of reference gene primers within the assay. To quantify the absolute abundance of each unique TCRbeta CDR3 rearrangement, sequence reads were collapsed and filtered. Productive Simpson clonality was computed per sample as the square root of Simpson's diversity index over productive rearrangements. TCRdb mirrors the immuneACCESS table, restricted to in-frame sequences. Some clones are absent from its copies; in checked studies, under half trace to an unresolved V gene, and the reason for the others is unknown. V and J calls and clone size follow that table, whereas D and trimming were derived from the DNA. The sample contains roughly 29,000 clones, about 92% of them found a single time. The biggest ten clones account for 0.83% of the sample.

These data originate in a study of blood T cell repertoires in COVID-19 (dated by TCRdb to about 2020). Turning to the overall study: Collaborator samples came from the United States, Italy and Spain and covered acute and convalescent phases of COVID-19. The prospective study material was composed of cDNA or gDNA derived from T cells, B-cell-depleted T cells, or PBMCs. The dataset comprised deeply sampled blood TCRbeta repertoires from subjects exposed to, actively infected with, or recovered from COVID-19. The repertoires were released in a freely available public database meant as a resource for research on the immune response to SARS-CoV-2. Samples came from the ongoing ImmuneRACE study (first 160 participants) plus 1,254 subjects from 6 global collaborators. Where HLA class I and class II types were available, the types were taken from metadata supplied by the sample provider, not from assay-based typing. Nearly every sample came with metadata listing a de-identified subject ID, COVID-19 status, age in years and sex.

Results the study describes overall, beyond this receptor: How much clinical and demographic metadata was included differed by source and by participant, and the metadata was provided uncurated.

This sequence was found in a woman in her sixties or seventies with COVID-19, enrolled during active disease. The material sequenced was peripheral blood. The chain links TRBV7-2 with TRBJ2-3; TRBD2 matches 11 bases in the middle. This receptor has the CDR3 CASSTSGSVTDTQYF. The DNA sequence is TGTGCCAGCAGTACTAGCGGGAGCGTAACAGATACGCAGTATTTT.